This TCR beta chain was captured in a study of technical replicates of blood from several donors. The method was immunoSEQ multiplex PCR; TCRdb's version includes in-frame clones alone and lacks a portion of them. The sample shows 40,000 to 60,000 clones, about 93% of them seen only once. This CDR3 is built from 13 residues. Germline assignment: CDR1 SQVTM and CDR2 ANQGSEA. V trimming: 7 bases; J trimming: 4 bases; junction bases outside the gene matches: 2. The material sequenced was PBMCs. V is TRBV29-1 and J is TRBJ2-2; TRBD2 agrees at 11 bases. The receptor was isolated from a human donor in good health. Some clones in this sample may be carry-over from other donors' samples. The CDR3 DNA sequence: TGCAGCGGGGGGACTAGCGGCACCGGGGAGCTGTTTTTT. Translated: CSGGTSGTGELFF.